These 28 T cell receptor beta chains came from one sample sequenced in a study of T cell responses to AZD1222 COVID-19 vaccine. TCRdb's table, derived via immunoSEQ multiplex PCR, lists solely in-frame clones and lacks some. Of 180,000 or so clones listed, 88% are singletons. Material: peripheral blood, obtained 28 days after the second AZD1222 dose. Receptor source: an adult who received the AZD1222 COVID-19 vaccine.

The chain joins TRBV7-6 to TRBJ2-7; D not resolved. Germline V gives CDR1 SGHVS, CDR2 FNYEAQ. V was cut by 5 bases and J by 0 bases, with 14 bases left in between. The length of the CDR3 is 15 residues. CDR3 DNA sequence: TGTGCCAGCAGCCCCCCCGGTGGCAGCTCCTACGAGCAGTACTTC. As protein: CASSPPGGSSYEQYF.

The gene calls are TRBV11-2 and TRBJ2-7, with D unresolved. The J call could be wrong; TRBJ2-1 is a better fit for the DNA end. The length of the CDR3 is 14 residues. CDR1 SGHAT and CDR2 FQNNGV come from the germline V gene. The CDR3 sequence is CASSPISERNEQFF. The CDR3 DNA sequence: TGTGCCAGCAGCCCCATCAGCGAAAGAAATGAGCAGTTCTTC.

For the CDR3, the DNA is TGTGCCAGCTCACCACTAGCGGGAGGGCCTCCATACGAGCAGTACTTC. It specifies CASSPLAGGPPYEQYF. The gene calls are TRBV18 and TRBJ2-7, with 11 bases that match TRBD2. CDR1 is KGHSH and CDR2 is LQKENI in the germline V gene. The CDR3 length is 16 residues. The ends lost 1 base at V and 4 bases at J; junction bases unmatched: 6. Filled out from reference TRBV18 and TRBJ2-7, the complete variable domain reads NAGVMQNPRHLVRRRGQEARLRCSPMKGHSHVYWYRQLPEEGLKFMVYLQKENIIDESGMPKERFSAEFPKEGPSILRIQQVVRGDSAAYFCASSPLAGGPPYEQYFGPGTRLTVT.

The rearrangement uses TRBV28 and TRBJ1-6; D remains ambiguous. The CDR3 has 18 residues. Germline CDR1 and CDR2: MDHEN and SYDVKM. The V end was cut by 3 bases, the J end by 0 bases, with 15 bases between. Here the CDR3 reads CASSLGGAPSSYNSPLHF. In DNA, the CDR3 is TGTGCCAGCAGTTTGGGAGGAGCCCCGAGCTCCTATAATTCACCCCTCCACTTT.

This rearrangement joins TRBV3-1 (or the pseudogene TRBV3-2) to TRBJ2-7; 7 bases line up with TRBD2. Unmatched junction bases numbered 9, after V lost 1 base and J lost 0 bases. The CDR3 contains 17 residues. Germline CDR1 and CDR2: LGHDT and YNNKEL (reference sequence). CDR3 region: CASSQGVLAASSYEQYF. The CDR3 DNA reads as TGTGCCAGCAGCCAAGGGGTCCTAGCGGCCAGCTCCTACGAGCAGTACTTC.

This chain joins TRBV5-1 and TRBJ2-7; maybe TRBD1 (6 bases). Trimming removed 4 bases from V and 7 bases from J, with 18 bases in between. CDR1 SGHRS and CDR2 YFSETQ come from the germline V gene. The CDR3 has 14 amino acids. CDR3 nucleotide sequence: TGCGCCAGCAGCCCTCGACAGGACACGAGTGAGCAGTACTTC. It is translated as CASSPRQDTSEQYF.

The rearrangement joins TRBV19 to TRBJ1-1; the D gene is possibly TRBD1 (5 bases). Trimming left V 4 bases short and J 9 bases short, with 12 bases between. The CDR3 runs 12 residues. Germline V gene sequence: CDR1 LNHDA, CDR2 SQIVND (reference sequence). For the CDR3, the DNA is TGTGCCAGTAGTACAGGGACGCATAAAGCTTTCTTT. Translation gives CASSTGTHKAFF. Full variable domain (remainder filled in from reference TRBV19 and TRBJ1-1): DGGITQSPKYLFRKEGQNVTLSCEQNLNHDAMYWYRQDPGQGLRLIYYSQIVNDFQKGDIAEGYSVSREKKESFPLTVTSAQKNPTAFYLCASSTGTHKAFFGQGTRLTVV.

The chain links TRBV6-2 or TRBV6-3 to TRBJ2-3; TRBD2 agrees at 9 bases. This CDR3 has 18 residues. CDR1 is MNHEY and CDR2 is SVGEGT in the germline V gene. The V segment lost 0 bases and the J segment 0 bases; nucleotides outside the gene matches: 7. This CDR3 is CASSYSKWLAGSTDTQYF. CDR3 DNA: TGTGCCAGCAGTTACTCGAAATGGCTAGCGGGAAGCACAGATACGCAGTATTTT.

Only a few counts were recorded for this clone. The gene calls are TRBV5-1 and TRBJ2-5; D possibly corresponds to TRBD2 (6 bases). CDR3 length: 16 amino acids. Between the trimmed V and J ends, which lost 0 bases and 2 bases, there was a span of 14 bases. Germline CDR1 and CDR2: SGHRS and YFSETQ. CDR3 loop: CASSLERGRRQETQYF. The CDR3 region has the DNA TGCGCCAGCAGCTTGGAGCGTGGGAGGAGGCAAGAGACCCAGTACTTC.

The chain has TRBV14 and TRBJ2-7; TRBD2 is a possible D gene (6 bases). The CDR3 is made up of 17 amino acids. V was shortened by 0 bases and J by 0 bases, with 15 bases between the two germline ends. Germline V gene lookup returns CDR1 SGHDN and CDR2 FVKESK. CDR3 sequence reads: CASSQDAPGVPSYEQYF. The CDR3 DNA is TGTGCCAGCAGCCAAGATGCCCCGGGGGTCCCCTCCTACGAGCAGTACTTC.

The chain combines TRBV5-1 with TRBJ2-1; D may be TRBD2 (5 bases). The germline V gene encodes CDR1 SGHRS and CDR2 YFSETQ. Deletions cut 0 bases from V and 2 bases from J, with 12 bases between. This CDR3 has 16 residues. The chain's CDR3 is CASSLGRGVPYNEQFF. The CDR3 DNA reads TGCGCCAGCAGCTTGGGCCGGGGAGTACCCTACAATGAGCAGTTCTTC.

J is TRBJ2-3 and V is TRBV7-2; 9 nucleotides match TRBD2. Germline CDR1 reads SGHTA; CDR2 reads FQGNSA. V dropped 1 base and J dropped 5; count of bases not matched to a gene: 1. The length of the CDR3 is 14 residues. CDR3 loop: CASSLEAGGDTQYF. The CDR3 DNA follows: TGTGCCAGCAGCTTAGAAGCGGGAGGAGATACGCAGTATTTT.

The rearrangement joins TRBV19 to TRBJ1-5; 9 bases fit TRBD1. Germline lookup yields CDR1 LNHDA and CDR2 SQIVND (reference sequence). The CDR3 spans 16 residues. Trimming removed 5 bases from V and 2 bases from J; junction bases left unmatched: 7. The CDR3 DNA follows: TGTGCCAGTAGTCCACAGGGGGCTAGGGGCAATCAGCCCCAGCATTTT. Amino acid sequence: CASSPQGARGNQPQHF.

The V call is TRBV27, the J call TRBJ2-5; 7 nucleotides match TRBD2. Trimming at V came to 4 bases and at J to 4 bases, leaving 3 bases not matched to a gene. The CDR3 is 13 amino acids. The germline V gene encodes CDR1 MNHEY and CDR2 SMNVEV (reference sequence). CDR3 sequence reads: CASSWGRGETQYF. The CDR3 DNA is TGTGCCAGCAGTTGGGGGAGGGGAGAGACCCAGTACTTC.

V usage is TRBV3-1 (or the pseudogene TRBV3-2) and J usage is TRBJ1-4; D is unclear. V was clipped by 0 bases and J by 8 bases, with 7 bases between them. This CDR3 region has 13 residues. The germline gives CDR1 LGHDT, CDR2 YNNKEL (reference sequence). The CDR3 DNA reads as TGTGCCAGCAGCCAAGAGGGAACCGAAAAACTGTTTTTT. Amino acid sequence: CASSQEGTEKLFF.

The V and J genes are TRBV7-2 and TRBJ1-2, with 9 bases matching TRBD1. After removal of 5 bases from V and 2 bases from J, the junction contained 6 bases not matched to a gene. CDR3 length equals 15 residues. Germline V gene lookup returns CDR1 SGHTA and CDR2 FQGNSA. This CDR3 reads CASSPGQGLNYGYTF. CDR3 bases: TGTGCCAGCAGCCCCGGACAGGGGCTGAACTATGGCTACACCTTC.

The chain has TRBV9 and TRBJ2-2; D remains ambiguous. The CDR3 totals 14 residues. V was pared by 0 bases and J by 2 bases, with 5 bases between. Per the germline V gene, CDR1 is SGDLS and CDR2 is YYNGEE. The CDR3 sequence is CASSVDPNTGELFF. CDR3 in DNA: TGTGCCAGCAGCGTAGACCCTAACACCGGGGAGCTGTTTTTT.

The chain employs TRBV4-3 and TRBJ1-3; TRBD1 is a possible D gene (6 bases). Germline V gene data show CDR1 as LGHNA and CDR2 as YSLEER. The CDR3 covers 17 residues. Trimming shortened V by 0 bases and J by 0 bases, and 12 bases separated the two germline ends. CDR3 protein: CASSQERQGSSGNTIYF. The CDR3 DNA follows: TGCGCCAGCAGCCAAGAGAGGCAGGGGAGCTCTGGAAACACCATATATTTT.

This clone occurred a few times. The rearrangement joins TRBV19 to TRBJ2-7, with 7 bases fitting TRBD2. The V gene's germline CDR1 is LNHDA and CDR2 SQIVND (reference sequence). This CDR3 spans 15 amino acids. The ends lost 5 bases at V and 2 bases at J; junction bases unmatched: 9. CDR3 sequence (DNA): TGTGCCAGTAGTCTAAGACTAGCAGAAACCTACGAGCAGTACTTC. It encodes CASSLRLAETYEQYF.

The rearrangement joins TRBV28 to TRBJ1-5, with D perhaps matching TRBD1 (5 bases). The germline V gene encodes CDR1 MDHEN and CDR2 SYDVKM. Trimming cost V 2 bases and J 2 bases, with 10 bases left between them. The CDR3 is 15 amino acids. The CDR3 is CASSLRGRGNQPQHF. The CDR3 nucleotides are TGTGCCAGCAGTTTAAGGGGAAGGGGCAATCAGCCCCAGCATTTT.

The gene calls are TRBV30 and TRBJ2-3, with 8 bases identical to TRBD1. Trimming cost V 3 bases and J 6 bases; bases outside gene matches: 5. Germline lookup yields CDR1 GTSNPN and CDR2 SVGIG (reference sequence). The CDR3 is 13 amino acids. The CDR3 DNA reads TGTGCCTGGAGAGGGCAGGGGGCGGATACGCAGTATTTT. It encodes CAWRGQGADTQYF.

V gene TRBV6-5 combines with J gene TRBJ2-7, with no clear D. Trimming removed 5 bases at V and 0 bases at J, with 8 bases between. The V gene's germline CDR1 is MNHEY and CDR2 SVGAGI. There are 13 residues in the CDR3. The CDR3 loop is CASSRRSSYEQYF. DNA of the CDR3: TGTGCCAGCAGTAGACGGAGCTCCTACGAGCAGTACTTC.

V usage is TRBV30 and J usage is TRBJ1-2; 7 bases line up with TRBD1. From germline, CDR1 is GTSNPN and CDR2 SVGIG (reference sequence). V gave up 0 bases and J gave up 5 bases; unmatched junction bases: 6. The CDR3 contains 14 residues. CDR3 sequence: CAWSVSGGSYGYTF. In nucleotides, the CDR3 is TGTGCCTGGAGTGTATCAGGGGGTTCGTATGGCTACACCTTC.

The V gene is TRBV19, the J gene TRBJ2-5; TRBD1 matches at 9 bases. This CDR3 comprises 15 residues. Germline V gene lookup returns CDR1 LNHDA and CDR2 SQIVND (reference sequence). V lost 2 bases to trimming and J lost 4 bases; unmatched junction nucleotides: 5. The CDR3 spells CASSIRDRAGETQYF. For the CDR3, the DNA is TGTGCCAGTAGTATACGGGACAGGGCCGGAGAGACCCAGTACTTC.

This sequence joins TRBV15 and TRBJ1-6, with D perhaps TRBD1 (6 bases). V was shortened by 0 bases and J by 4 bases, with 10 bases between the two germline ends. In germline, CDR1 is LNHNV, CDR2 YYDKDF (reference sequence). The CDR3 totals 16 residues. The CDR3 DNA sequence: TGTGCCACCAGCAGAGAGGGCAGGGGTTATAATTCACCCCTCCACTTT. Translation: CATSREGRGYNSPLHF.

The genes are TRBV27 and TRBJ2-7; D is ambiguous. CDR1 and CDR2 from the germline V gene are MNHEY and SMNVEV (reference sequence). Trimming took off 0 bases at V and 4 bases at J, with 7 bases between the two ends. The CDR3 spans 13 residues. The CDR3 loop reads CASSLSLAYEQYF. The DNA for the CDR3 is TGTGCCAGCAGTTTATCCCTTGCGTACGAGCAGTACTTC.

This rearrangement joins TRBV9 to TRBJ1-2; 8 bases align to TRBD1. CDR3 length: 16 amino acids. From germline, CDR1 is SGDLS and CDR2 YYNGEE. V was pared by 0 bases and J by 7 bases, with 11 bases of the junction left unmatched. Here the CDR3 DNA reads TGTGCCAGCAGCGTAGGGGCACCGGGACAGGAGGTTGGCTACACCTTC. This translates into CASSVGAPGQEVGYTF.

CDR3 in amino acids: CATSDTRGPGGYTF. The DNA for the CDR3 is TGTGCCACCAGTGATACCAGGGGCCCGGGGGGCTACACCTTC. The V gene is TRBV24-1, the J gene TRBJ1-2; D might be TRBD1 (6 bases). Trimming stripped 3 bases from V and 8 bases from J, with 15 bases between. This CDR3 region has 14 residues. Germline CDR1 KGHDR, CDR2 SFDVKD.